This T cell receptor (beta chain) appears in the sequencing data of a study of T cell responses to AZD1222 COVID-19 vaccine. Whether given at about 4 or about 12 weeks, second doses were pooled. Remarks on this clone: No antigen is known for it.

V lost 6 bases and J lost 0, with 11 bases in between. Per the germline V gene, CDR1 is MNHEY and CDR2 is SMNVEV (reference sequence). The CDR3 covers 15 residues. Profiled with immunoSEQ multiplex PCR; TCRdb holds only in-frame clones, not every one. In the table there are roughly 110,000 clones, over 80% of which are singletons. Whole-study findings and limits: Repertoires were obtained solely post-peak T cell response. Most donors were white British, females outnumbered males, and clonal diversity was possibly underestimated.

The TCR originated in an adult who received the AZD1222 COVID-19 vaccine. This chain uses TRBV27 with TRBJ2-2, with no clear D. This material consisted of peripheral blood, taken 28 days after the second AZD1222 dose. CDR3 amino acids: CASSPTIANTGELFF. The CDR3 DNA follows: TGTGCCAGCAGCCCAACTATTGCGAACACCGGGGAGCTGTTTTTT.